Reported below is one TCR beta chain. The antigen is undetermined. In germline, CDR1 is SGHDN, CDR2 FVKESK. The CDR3 covers 15 residues. Trimming stripped 4 bases from V and 6 bases from J, with 15 bases between. This sample was taken from a study of CD8+ T cells in alopecia areata. General observations from the study: One nonresponder leaves baseline CD8+ expansion's link to response uncertain. Clonality exceeded that of normal scalp in lesional scalp, most notably in alopecia totalis/universalis. Whereas mice showed it more clearly, TCR sharing across patients was murkier, possibly because of HLA.

Extraction and reverse transcription of RNA yielded cDNA as the sequencing template. The table came from immunoSEQ multiplex PCR; TCRdb's copy has only in-frame clones and leaves some out. The repertoire holds about 210,000 clones, about three fifths seen once, with around 1.6% in the top ten. Treatment defined: oral pan-JAK inhibitor, 5-10 mg twice daily. This chain joins TRBV14 and TRBJ2-2; D possibly corresponds to TRBD2 (6 bases). This receptor was obtained from a human donor with alopecia areata. The material sequenced was CD4+ T cells sorted from blood, taken at week 4, from a patient treated with tofacitinib. Here the CDR3 DNA reads TGTGCCAGCAGCCTTAGGAGGGGTTCGGCCGGGGAGCTGTTTTTT. Protein: CASSLRRGSAGELFF.